A selection of T cell receptor beta chains follows, all from one sample in a study of somatic mutations in cytotoxic T cells in rheumatoid arthritis. TCRdb's table, derived via immunoSEQ multiplex PCR, lists solely in-frame clones and lacks some. Here the sample spans about 20,000 clones, under 80% being singletons. The sample taken for sequencing was CD8+ T cells sorted from blood. The receptors derive from a man aged 60 to 75 in good health. Both conserved end residues are part of each CDR3. The D gene is left open where the match is weak. Part of the rows lack a size; the others show once, few, many or a class for expanded clones.

CDR3	DNA	D	size	J	V
CASSVSGNNQPQHF	TGTGCCAGCAGTGTATCGGGAAATAATCAGCCCCAGCATTTT	-	-	TRBJ1-5	TRBV2
CASTEVYEQFF	TGTGCCAGCACAGAGGTGTATGAGCAGTTCTTC	-	-	TRBJ2-1	TRBV6-5
CASSLIGGSDTQYF	TGTGCCAGCAGCTTGATAGGGGGATCTGATACGCAGTATTTT	-	few	TRBJ2-3	TRBV5-4
CASSPDREGTQYF	TGCGCCAGCAGCCCGGACAGGGAGGGGACCCAGTACTTC	-	-	TRBJ2-5	TRBV5-1
CSVDGTGGLREQYF	TGCAGCGTTGACGGGACAGGGGGATTACGCGAGCAGTACTTC	TRBD1	-	TRBJ2-7	TRBV29-1
CASSLELAGLYNEQFF	TGTGCCAGCAGCTTGGAGCTAGCGGGACTCTACAATGAGCAGTTCTTC	TRBD2	-	TRBJ2-1	TRBV5-4
CASSSGQVSYEQYF	TGTGCCAGCAGTTCGGGACAGGTCTCCTACGAGCAGTACTTC	TRBD1	-	TRBJ2-7	TRBV7-9
CASSVPQGRNEKLFF	TGTGCCAGCAGTGTCCCACAGGGGCGTAATGAAAAACTGTTTTTT	TRBD1	-	TRBJ1-4	TRBV6-1
CASSYAAGEVYEQYF	TGTGCCAGCAGTTACGCCGCGGGAGAAGTCTACGAGCAGTACTTC	TRBD2	-	TRBJ2-7	TRBV6-5
CASSSSDREGVYGYTF	TGTGCCAGCAGCTCCTCGGACAGGGAGGGGGTTTATGGCTACACCTTC	TRBD1	medium-sized	TRBJ1-2	TRBV5-6
CASSWTDLPYNEQFF	TGTGCCAGCAGCTGGACAGACCTACCCTACAATGAGCAGTTCTTC	-	-	TRBJ2-1	TRBV7-9
CASSKGHTPYEQYF	TGTGCCAGTAGTAAGGGACATACACCCTACGAGCAGTACTTC	-	few	TRBJ2-7	TRBV19
CASRLEYTNYGYTF	TGTGCAAGTCGCTTAGAATATACTAACTATGGCTACACCTTC	-	-	TRBJ1-2	TRBV12-2
CASRPRETGDIEYF	TGTGCCAGCAGGCCACGAGAGACAGGGGACATTGAGTACTTC	TRBD1	few	TRBJ2-7	TRBV7-8
CSVTGDGSYNEQFF	TGCAGCGTTACAGGGGATGGATCCTACAATGAGCAGTTCTTC	TRBD1	once	TRBJ2-1	TRBV29-1
CASSLTGAYEQYF	TGTGCCAGCAGTTTAACAGGAGCCTACGAGCAGTACTTC	-	once	TRBJ2-7	TRBV27
CASSNDRGTYEQYF	TGTGCCAGCAGTAACGACAGGGGTACCTACGAGCAGTACTTC	TRBD1	-	TRBJ2-7	TRBV25-1
CASDDTSGSVYEQYF	TGCGCCAGCGATGACACTAGCGGGAGTGTCTACGAGCAGTACTTC	TRBD2	once	TRBJ2-7	TRBV10-2
CASSLVDFGDTEAFF	TGTGCCAGCAGCTTGGTCGACTTTGGCGACACTGAAGCTTTCTTT	-	-	TRBJ1-1	TRBV7-6
CASRTSNPYNEQFF	TGTGCCAGCAGGACTAGCAACCCCTACAATGAGCAGTTCTTC	TRBD2	-	TRBJ2-1	TRBV6-1
CASSLGERYEQYF	TGTGCTAGCAGCTTAGGAGAGCGGTACGAGCAGTACTTC	-	-	TRBJ2-7	TRBV7-7
CASSGGWGTDTQYF	TGTGCCTCCTCCGGGGGTTGGGGCACAGATACGCAGTATTTT	-	-	TRBJ2-3	TRBV5-5
CSVEWGEGSGANVLTF	TGCAGCGTTGAATGGGGGGAGGGCTCTGGGGCCAACGTCCTGACTTTC	TRBD2	few	TRBJ2-6	TRBV29-1
CASRDGQGDTF	TGTGCCAGCAGGGATGGACAGGGGGACACCTTC	TRBD1	few	TRBJ1-2	TRBV2
CASSLSLGGTDTQYF	TGTGCCAGCAGTTTAAGCCTCGGAGGCACAGATACGCAGTATTTT	-	few	TRBJ2-3	TRBV6-5
CASSYSTSGGTGELFF	TGTGCCAGCAGTTACTCAACTAGCGGGGGCACCGGGGAGCTGTTTTTT	TRBD2	medium-sized	TRBJ2-2	TRBV6-5
CASTSARGYEQYF	TGTGCCAGCACCTCGGCCAGGGGGTACGAGCAGTACTTC	TRBD1	once	TRBJ2-7	TRBV6-5
CASSYSGTGGVEQYF	TGTGCCAGCAGTTACTCCGGGACAGGGGGGGTCGAGCAGTACTTC	TRBD1	-	TRBJ2-7	TRBV6-5
CASSMTGGAGAQPQHF	TGTGCCAGCAGTATGACAGGGGGCGCGGGGGCTCAGCCCCAGCATTTT	TRBD1	-	TRBJ1-5	TRBV27
CSVEDPPVRDGNTGELFF	TGCAGCGTTGAAGATCCCCCTGTGAGGGATGGTAACACCGGGGAGCTGTTTTTT	-	-	TRBJ2-2	TRBV29-1
CASSLQGSYEQYF	TGTGCCAGCAGCTTACAGGGCTCCTACGAGCAGTACTTC	-	few	TRBJ2-7	TRBV5-6
CASRRQGALGEQYF	TGTGCCAGCAGGCGACAGGGGGCATTGGGTGAGCAGTACTTC	TRBD1	-	TRBJ2-7	TRBV6-6
CAIERENTGELFF	TGTGCTATTGAGCGGGAGAACACCGGGGAGCTGTTTTTT	TRBD2	-	TRBJ2-2	TRBV7-7
CASSSSGGSYNEQFF	TGTGCCAGCAGCTCTAGCGGGGGCTCCTACAATGAGCAGTTCTTC	TRBD2	-	TRBJ2-1	TRBV6-4
CASSGGSKRYEQYF	TGCGCCAGCAGTGGTGGCTCCAAGCGCTACGAGCAGTACTTC	-	-	TRBJ2-7	TRBV10-2
CASSPLEQSSYEQYF	TGTGCCAGCAGCCCCCTAGAGCAGAGCTCCTACGAGCAGTACTTC	-	-	TRBJ2-7	TRBV9
CASSELSSLAKNIQYF	TGTGCCAGCAGTGAGCTGTCGAGTCTAGCCAAAAACATTCAGTACTTC	-	-	TRBJ2-4	TRBV2
CASSPSRGDEQFF	TGTGCCAGCAGTCCTAGCCGGGGGGATGAGCAGTTCTTC	TRBD2	few	TRBJ2-1	TRBV6-4
CASSQDGENQPQHF	TGCGCCAGCAGCCAAGACGGAGAAAATCAGCCCCAGCATTTT	-	-	TRBJ1-5	TRBV4-3
CASSLTSGGATDTQYF	TGTGCCAGCAGCTTGACTAGCGGGGGGGCAACAGATACGCAGTATTTT	TRBD2	few	TRBJ2-3	TRBV5-8
CASSFRGNEQFF	TGTGCCAGCAGCTTTAGGGGCAATGAGCAGTTCTTC	-	-	TRBJ2-1	TRBV5-6
CASSPDSGGLNTDTQYF	TGTGCCAGCAGCCCCGATAGCGGGGGACTTAACACAGATACGCAGTATTTT	TRBD2	-	TRBJ2-3	TRBV7-7
CASSSRPGTGGKYGYGYTF	TGCGCCAGCAGTTCACGCCCCGGGACAGGGGGCAAGTACGGCTATGGCTACACCTTC	TRBD1	-	TRBJ1-2	TRBV10-1